The clone carrying this TCR beta chain was recorded at least ten times. These data belong to a study of patients and donors after allogeneic stem cell transplantation. Using its own MiXCR run on the RT-PCR reads, TCRdb lists one record per CDR3 protein. The data contain roughly 960,000 distinct CDR3 sequences, about a sixth of them singletons. The CDR3 is 16 amino acids. With 6 bases removed from V and 0 bases from J, the gap between germline ends came to 12 bases. Sequencing was carried out using blood, either unsorted or a sorted T cell fraction (not recorded which). The sequence was obtained from a human donor who was either an allogeneic HSCT recipient or a stem cell or donor lymphocyte infusion donor (not recorded which). It is not recorded whose cells these are; they may come from a transplant donor. The chain carries TRBV12-3 or TRBV12-4 and TRBJ2-6; tentatively, D is TRBD1 (5 bases). CDR3 bases: TGTGCCAGCAGCCCCGAACAGGTCTCTGGGGCCAACGTCCTGACTTTC. It yields the protein CASSPEQVSGANVLTF.